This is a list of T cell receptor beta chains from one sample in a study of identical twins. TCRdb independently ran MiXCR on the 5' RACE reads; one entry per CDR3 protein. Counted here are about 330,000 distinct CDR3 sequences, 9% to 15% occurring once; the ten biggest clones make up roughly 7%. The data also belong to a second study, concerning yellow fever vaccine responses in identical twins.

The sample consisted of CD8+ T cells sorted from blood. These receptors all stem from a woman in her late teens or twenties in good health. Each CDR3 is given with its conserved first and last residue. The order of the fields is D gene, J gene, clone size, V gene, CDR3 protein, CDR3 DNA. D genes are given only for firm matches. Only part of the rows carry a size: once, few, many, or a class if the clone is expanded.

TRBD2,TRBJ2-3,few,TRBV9,CASSVAGREWVDTQYF,TGTGCCAGCAGCGTAGCCGGGCGGGAGTGGGTAGATACGCAGTATTTT
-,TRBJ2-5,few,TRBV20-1,CSARDPQTVRETQYF,TGCAGTGCTAGAGACCCCCAGACGGTTCGAGAGACCCAGTACTTC
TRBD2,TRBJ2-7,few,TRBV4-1,CASSLGLAGAEQYF,TGCGCCAGCAGCCTGGGACTAGCGGGAGCCGAGCAGTACTTC
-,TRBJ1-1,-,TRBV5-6,CASSLGFGGAFF,TGTGCCAGCAGCTTGGGGTTCGGGGGAGCTTTCTTT
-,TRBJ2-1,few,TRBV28,CASAGQPYNEQFF,TGTGCCAGCGCGGGACAACCCTACAATGAGCAGTTCTTC
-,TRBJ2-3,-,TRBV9,CASSTRADPSTDTQYF,TGTGCCAGCAGCACCCGAGCGGACCCTAGCACAGATACGCAGTATTTT
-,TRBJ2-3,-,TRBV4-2,CASSQEGGPPGSTDTQYF,TGTGCCAGCAGCCAAGAAGGCGGCCCGCCTGGTAGCACAGATACGCAGTATTTT
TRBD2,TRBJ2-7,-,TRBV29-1,CSVGLAGGPLNEQYF,TGCAGCGTTGGGCTAGCGGGAGGTCCCCTCAACGAGCAGTACTTC
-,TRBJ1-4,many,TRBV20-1,CSASQDGGNEKLFF,TGCAGTGCTAGTCAGGACGGGGGGAATGAAAAACTGTTTTTT
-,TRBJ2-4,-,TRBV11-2,CASSSSIPRVLDIQYF,TGTGCCAGCAGCTCCAGCATCCCCAGGGTTTTAGACATTCAGTACTTC
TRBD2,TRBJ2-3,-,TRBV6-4,CASSDGTSPDTQYF,TGTGCCAGCAGTGACGGGACTAGCCCAGATACGCAGTATTTT
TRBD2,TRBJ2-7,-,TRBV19,CASSIRIAGAPYEQYF,TGTGCCAGTAGTATTCGGATAGCGGGAGCTCCCTACGAGCAGTACTTC
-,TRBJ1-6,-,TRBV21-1,CASSKRVRAVNSPLHF,TGTGCCAGCAGCAAAAGGGTTAGGGCGGTTAATTCACCCCTCCACTTT
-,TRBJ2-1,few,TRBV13,CASSAIDSSYNEQFF,TGTGCCAGCAGCGCTATCGACAGTTCCTACAATGAGCAGTTCTTC
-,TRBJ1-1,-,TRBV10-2,CASSESGLQEEAFF,TGCGCCAGCAGTGAATCCGGACTGCAGGAAGAAGCTTTCTTT
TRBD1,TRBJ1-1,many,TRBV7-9,CASSKQGMNTEAFF,TGTGCCAGCAGTAAACAGGGGATGAACACTGAAGCTTTCTTT
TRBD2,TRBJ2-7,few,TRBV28,CASSPASGSTNEQYF,TGTGCCAGCAGCCCAGCTAGCGGGAGTACCAACGAGCAGTACTTC
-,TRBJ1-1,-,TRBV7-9,CASSPPNGNTEAFF,TGTGCCAGCAGCCCCCCGAATGGGAACACTGAAGCTTTCTTT
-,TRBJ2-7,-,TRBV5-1,CASALSWGREFAYEQYF,TGCGCCAGCGCCCTCTCCTGGGGGCGGGAGTTTGCCTACGAGCAGTACTTC
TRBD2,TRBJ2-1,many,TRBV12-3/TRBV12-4,CASSTGTSGRGQFF,TGTGCCAGCAGCACAGGGACTAGCGGGAGGGGACAGTTCTTC
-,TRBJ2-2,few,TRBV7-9,CASTSGGTGELFF,TGTGCCAGCACCTCAGGTGGCACCGGGGAGCTGTTTTTT
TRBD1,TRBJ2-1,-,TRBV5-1,CASSLGPQGASNEQFF,TGCGCCAGCAGCTTGGGTCCACAGGGGGCGAGTAATGAGCAGTTCTTC
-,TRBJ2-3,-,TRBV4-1,CASSKVGADTQYF,TGCGCCAGCAGCAAAGTGGGAGCAGATACGCAGTATTTT
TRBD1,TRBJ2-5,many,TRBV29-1,CSVDAPPGQQETQYF,TGCAGCGTTGACGCCCCACCGGGACAGCAAGAGACCCAGTACTTC
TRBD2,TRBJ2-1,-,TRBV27,CASSLTSGGAMREQFF,TGTGCCAGCAGTTTAACAAGCGGGGGGGCAATGAGGGAGCAGTTCTTC
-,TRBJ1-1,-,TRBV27,CASSLSRSEAYLDTEAFF,TGTGCCAGCAGTTTATCTCGGTCGGAGGCTTATTTGGACACTGAAGCTTTCTTT
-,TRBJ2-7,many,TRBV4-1,CASSQDSDGYEQYF,TGCGCCAGCAGCCAAGATTCAGATGGTTACGAGCAGTACTTC
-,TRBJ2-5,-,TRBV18,CASSPQDRDETQYF,TGTGCCAGCTCACCTCAAGATAGGGACGAGACCCAGTACTTC
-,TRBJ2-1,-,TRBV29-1,CSVALDNEQFF,TGCAGCGTTGCACTGGACAATGAGCAGTTCTTC
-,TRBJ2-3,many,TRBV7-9,CASSLVANTDTQYF,TGTGCCAGCAGCTTAGTGGCCAACACAGATACGCAGTATTTT
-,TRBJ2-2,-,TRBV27,CASRATATSRELFF,TGTGCCAGCAGGGCTACGGCAACATCCAGGGAGCTGTTTTTT
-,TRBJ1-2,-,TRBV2,CASIRGDYGYTF,TGTGCCAGCATTAGGGGTGACTATGGCTACACCTTC
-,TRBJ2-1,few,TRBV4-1,CASSRGTHNEQFF,TGCGCCAGCAGTAGGGGCACGCACAATGAGCAGTTCTTC
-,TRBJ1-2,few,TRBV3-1,CASSPDLGSGYTF,TGTGCCAGCAGCCCCGACTTGGGGTCTGGCTACACCTTC
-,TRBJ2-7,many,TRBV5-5,CASSAAYEQYF,TGTGCCAGCAGCGCGGCCTACGAGCAGTACTTC
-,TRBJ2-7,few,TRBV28,CASRPPGAPYEQYF,TGTGCCAGCAGGCCCCCAGGGGCCCCCTACGAGCAGTACTTC
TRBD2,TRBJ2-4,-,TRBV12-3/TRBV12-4,CASSFGGGKNIQYF,TGTGCCAGCAGTTTTGGGGGGGGAAAAAACATTCAGTACTTC
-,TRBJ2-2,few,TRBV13,CASSLENGELFF,TGTGCCAGCAGCTTAGAGAACGGGGAGCTGTTTTTT
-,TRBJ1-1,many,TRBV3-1,CASSQQSSTEAFF,TGTGCCAGCAGCCAACAGAGCAGCACTGAAGCTTTCTTT
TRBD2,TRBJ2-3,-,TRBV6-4,CASSERTSGTDTQYF,TGTGCCAGCAGTGAGAGGACTAGCGGTACAGATACGCAGTATTTT
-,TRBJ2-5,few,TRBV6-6,CASSYLMGETQYF,TGTGCCAGCAGTTACCTTATGGGGGAGACCCAGTACTTC
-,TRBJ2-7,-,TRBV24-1,CATSDGGAGDEQYF,TGTGCCACCAGTGATGGGGGGGCTGGTGACGAGCAGTACTTC
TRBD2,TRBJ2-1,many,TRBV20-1,CSARWERENNEQFF,TGCAGTGCCCGTTGGGAGCGGGAGAACAATGAGCAGTTCTTC
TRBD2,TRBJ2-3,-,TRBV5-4,CASSLGGLDPDTQYF,TGTGCCAGCAGCTTGGGGGGACTAGATCCAGATACGCAGTATTTT
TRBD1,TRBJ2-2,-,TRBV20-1,CSAKDREAGELFF,TGCAGTGCAAAGGACAGGGAGGCCGGGGAGCTGTTTTTT
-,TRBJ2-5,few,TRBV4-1,CASSPLSERLETQYF,TGCGCCAGCAGCCCCCTATCGGAGCGGTTAGAGACCCAGTACTTC
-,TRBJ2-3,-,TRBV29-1,CSATDTDTQYF,TGCAGCGCTACCGATACAGATACGCAGTATTTT
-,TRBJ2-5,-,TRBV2,CASTRSVFDSDQETQYF,TGTGCCAGCACTCGGTCGGTCTTTGACAGTGACCAAGAGACCCAGTACTTC
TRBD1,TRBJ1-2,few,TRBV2,CASSGGGTGGEHNYGYTF,TGTGCCAGCAGTGGAGGCGGGACAGGGGGCGAACATAATTATGGCTACACCTTC